The 24 T cell receptor beta chains below all came from one sample that was sequenced in a study of T cell clonotyping in hematopoietic cell transplantation. Here immunoSEQ multiplex PCR was the method, and the copy in TCRdb shows in-frame clones only, minus some. The data hold 15,000 to 20,000 clones, with approximately 57% observed a single time. Sequences were derived from PBMCs, sampled 30 days after allogeneic stem cell transplant. The receptors here all came from a male patient aged 45 to 59 who had an allogeneic stem cell transplant from an unrelated donor, so T cells may come from the graft donor. Some clones in this sample may be carry-over from other donors' samples.

This clone is a singleton in its sample. The rearrangement uses TRBV6-6 and TRBJ1-1, with 9 positions matching TRBD1. The CDR3 extends over 14 amino acids. Per the germline V gene, CDR1 is MNHNY and CDR2 is SVGAGI (reference sequence). Trimming at V came to 2 bases and at J to 10 bases, leaving 8 bases not matched to a gene. The CDR3 DNA reads TGTGCCAGCAGTTACGGGACAGGGTTAGGGCGAGCTTTCTTT. Translating it yields CASSYGTGLGRAFF.

The chain carries TRBV14 and TRBJ2-1, with D perhaps TRBD2 (6 bases). The CDR3 extends over 14 amino acids. The germline gives CDR1 SGHDN, CDR2 FVKESK. V lost 6 bases and J 1 base, leaving 10 bases between the germline ends. In nucleotides, the CDR3 is TGTGCCAGCAGAGGGGACTCATCCTACAATGAGCAGTTCTTC. Encoded protein: CASRGDSSYNEQFF. Filled out from reference TRBV14 and TRBJ2-1, the complete variable domain reads EAGVTQFPSHSVIEKGQTVTLRCDPISGHDNLYWYRRVMGKEIKFLLHFVKESKQDESGMPNNRFLAERTGGTYSTLKVQPAELEDSGVYFCASRGDSSYNEQFFGPGTRLTVL.

The CDR3 protein is CAGRAGTSGNRPKETQYF. The CDR3 DNA is TGCGCCGGGCGGGCCGGGACTAGCGGGAATAGGCCGAAAGAGACCCAGTACTTC. The chain couples TRBV4-3 to TRBJ2-5, with 13 bases matching TRBD2. The germline gives CDR1 LGHNA, CDR2 YSLEER. J lost 3 bases, V lost 11 bases, and 18 bases had no gene match. CDR3 length equals 18 residues.

The chain uses TRBV5-1 and TRBJ1-5; D possibly corresponds to TRBD1 (5 bases). The CDR3 covers 13 residues. From germline, CDR1 is SGHRS and CDR2 YFSETQ. Trimming cost V 1 base and J 5 bases, with 7 bases left between them. CDR3 nucleotides: TGCGCCAGCAGCTTGCAGGGTGATCAGCCCCAGCATTTT. It codes for CASSLQGDQPQHF.

This clone was observed a single time. The chain is built from TRBV6-5 and TRBJ2-7; D tentatively reads TRBD1 or TRBD2 (5 bases each). The length of the CDR3 is 13 residues. CDR1 is MNHEY, CDR2 SVGAGI, per germline. Trimming left V 0 bases short and J 4 bases short, with 7 bases between. The CDR3 loop is CASSYSRGYEQYF. DNA of the CDR3: TGTGCCAGCAGTTACTCGAGGGGATACGAGCAGTACTTC.

The chain recombines TRBV25-1 with TRBJ1-1; D possibly corresponds to TRBD1 (6 bases). CDR1 and CDR2 from the germline V gene are MGHDK and SYGVNS. V gave up 6 bases and J gave up 8 bases, with 16 bases separating them. This CDR3 has 13 amino acids. In DNA, the CDR3 is TGTGCCAGCAGGAAAGTTAGGGGGGTCGAAGCTTTCTTT. Its protein product is CASRKVRGVEAFF. The variable domain in full, completed from reference TRBV25-1 and TRBJ1-1, reads EADIYQTPRYLVIGTGKKITLECSQTMGHDKMYWYQQDPGMELHLIHYSYGVNSTEKGDLSSESTVSRIRTEHFPLTLESARPSHTSQYLCASRKVRGVEAFFGQGTRLTVV.

The chain is built from TRBV30 and TRBJ1-2, with unresolved D. V lost 2 bases to trimming and J lost 5 bases, with 6 bases between them. Germline CDR1 GTSNPN, CDR2 SVGIG (reference sequence). The CDR3 runs to 11 residues. The CDR3 bases are TGTGCCTGGAGTTCAGATTATGGCTACACCTTC. Amino acids: CAWSSDYGYTF.

The chain carries TRBV5-6 and TRBJ2-5; 9 bases align to TRBD2. Trimming removed 0 bases from V and 3 bases from J; junction bases left unmatched: 3. This CDR3 is 15 amino acids long. Germline CDR1 is SGHDT and CDR2 is YYEEEE. The CDR3 sequence is CASSLGLAEEETQYF. For the CDR3, the DNA is TGTGCCAGCAGCTTGGGACTAGCGGAGGAAGAGACCCAGTACTTC. Drawing the rest from reference TRBV5-6 and TRBJ2-5, the complete variable domain is DAGVTQSPTHLIKTRGQQVTLRCSPKSGHDTVSWYQQALGQGPQFIFQYYEEEERQRGNFPDRFSGHQFPNYSSELNVNALLLGDSALYLCASSLGLAEEETQYFGPGTRLLVL.

The CDR3 sequence: CAWSVRGGGHGYTF. CDR3 DNA: TGTGCCTGGAGTGTACGAGGGGGGGGGCATGGCTACACCTTC. The rearrangement joins TRBV30 to TRBJ1-2; D may be TRBD1 (6 bases). The CDR3 contains 14 residues. Trimming left V 0 bases short and J 6 bases short, with 14 bases between. The germline gives CDR1 GTSNPN, CDR2 SVGIG (reference sequence). Supplemented by reference TRBV30 and TRBJ1-2, the full variable domain reads SQTIHQWPATLVQPVGSPLSLECTVEGTSNPNLYWYRQAAGRGLQLLFYSVGIGQISSEVPQNLSASRPQDRQFILSSKKLLLSDSGFYLCAWSVRGGGHGYTFGSGTRLTVV.

The chain couples TRBV2 to TRBJ1-4; tentative D call: TRBD1 (6 bases). Trimming took 7 bases from V and 6 from J, leaving 12 bases between them. The CDR3 runs to 13 residues. Germline CDR1 is SNHLY and CDR2 is FYNNEI. CDR3 coding DNA: TGTGCCAGCACTAGGACAGTTGATGAAAAACTGTTTTTT. Its translation is CASTRTVDEKLFF. The full variable domain, its missing parts supplied by reference TRBV2 and TRBJ1-4, is EPEVTQTPSHQVTQMGQEVILRCVPISNHLYFYWYRQILGQKVEFLVSFYNNEISEKSEIFDDQFSVERPDGSNFTLKIRSTKLEDSAMYFCASTRTVDEKLFFGSGTQLSVL.

This clone was detected only a few times. The chain joins TRBV7-6 to TRBJ1-5; D not certain. This CDR3 contains 17 residues. Trimming pared 2 bases from V and 2 bases from J, leaving 16 bases between. The germline CDR1 and CDR2 sequences are SGHVS and FNYEAQ. The chain's CDR3 is CASSLRSRASGNQPQHF. CDR3 sequence (DNA): TGTGCCAGCAGCTTAAGGTCGAGGGCCTCTGGCAATCAGCCCCAGCATTTT.

Details on this clone: The conserved final phenylalanine or tryptophan is absent from the CDR3, which likely points to a read error. This rearrangement joins TRBV30 to TRBJ1-2; no reliable D call. CDR3 length: 11 residues. V was shortened by 4 bases and J by 8 bases, with 11 bases between the two germline ends. Germline CDR1 is GTSNPN and CDR2 is SVGIG (reference sequence). The CDR3, as DNA: TGTGCCTGGATGCCAGCCTGCGGCTACACCCTC. As protein: CAWMPACGYTL.

The chain is built from TRBV20-1 and TRBJ1-2; 7 bases match TRBD1. Germline-derived CDR1 and CDR2 are DFQATT and SNEGSKA (reference sequence). The CDR3 spans 11 residues. The V and J ends lost 6 bases and 2 bases, in that order; junction bases with no gene match: 0. The CDR3 sequence: CSATGNYGYTF. CDR3 bases: TGCAGTGCGACAGGGAACTATGGCTACACCTTC.

V gene TRBV4-3 combines with J gene TRBJ2-5, with D unresolved. Germline-derived CDR1 and CDR2 are LGHNA and YSLEER. CDR3 length equals 13 residues. The V and J ends lost 0 bases and 4 bases respectively, with 6 bases between them. The CDR3 reads CASSQDGLETQYF. In nucleotides, the CDR3 is TGCGCCAGCAGCCAAGATGGGTTAGAGACCCAGTACTTC.

The chain couples TRBV2 to TRBJ2-7; 9 positions match TRBD1. V was clipped by 8 bases and J by 4 bases; unmatched bases: 3. The CDR3 runs 12 residues. The germline V gene encodes CDR1 SNHLY and CDR2 FYNNEI. The CDR3 DNA reads as TGTGCCAGCTTGGGACAGGGTTACGAGCAGTACTTC. Translated, it gives CASLGQGYEQYF. The full variable domain, with the rest looked up from reference TRBV2 and TRBJ2-7, is EPEVTQTPSHQVTQMGQEVILRCVPISNHLYFYWYRQILGQKVEFLVSFYNNEISEKSEIFDDQFSVERPDGSNFTLKIRSTKLEDSAMYFCASLGQGYEQYFGPGTRLTVT.

There are a few counts of this clone. CDR3 in amino acids: CSGRVFLGNEQFF. CDR3 coding DNA: TGCAGCGGCAGGGTCTTCCTCGGCAATGAGCAGTTCTTC. The V call is TRBV29-1, the J call TRBJ2-1, with D perhaps matching TRBD1 (5 bases). The CDR3 contains 13 residues. With 7 bases removed from V and 6 bases from J, the gap between germline ends came to 16 bases. Germline loops: CDR1 SQVTM, CDR2 ANQGSEA.

CDR3 sequence: CASSIPGTGISYEQYF. CDR3 DNA: TGCGCCAGCAGCATACCCGGGACAGGGATCTCCTACGAGCAGTACTTC. V is TRBV4-1 and J is TRBJ2-7; the match to TRBD1 covers 9 bases. V trimming: 5 bases; J trimming: 0 bases; junction bases outside the gene matches: 8. This CDR3 is 16 amino acids long. Germline CDR1 is MGHRA and CDR2 is YSYEKL.

This clone is judged large. This chain uses TRBV30 with TRBJ2-1, with unresolved D. This CDR3 spans 13 amino acids. CDR1 GTSNPN and CDR2 SVGIG come from the germline V gene (reference sequence). The V gene lost 0 bases and the J gene lost 4 bases, with 7 bases spanning the gap. The DNA for the CDR3 is TGTGCCTGGAGTGTCGGCAGGTACAATGAGCAGTTCTTC. It yields the protein CAWSVGRYNEQFF.

This clone was recorded only once. A much larger clone sits a single nucleotide away, making a read error possible. This chain uses TRBV6-5 with TRBJ1-1; D may be TRBD1 (5 bases). The length of the CDR3 is 15 residues. Germline V gene data show CDR1 as MNHEY and CDR2 as SVGAGI. CDR3 in amino acids: CASSYYPGRGTEASF. Here the CDR3 DNA reads TGTGCCAGCAGTTACTACCCAGGGCGGGGGACTGAAGCTTCCTTT.

V and J are TRBV20-1 and TRBJ2-7, with TRBD2 matching 7 bases. Germline CDR1 and CDR2: DFQATT and SNEGSKA (reference sequence). J was trimmed by 6 bases and V by 3 bases; bases with no gene match: 2. The CDR3 is 11 amino acids. The CDR3 loop is CSASSGREQYF. DNA of the CDR3: TGCAGTGCTAGTAGCGGGCGCGAGCAGTACTTC.

This clone was counted between two and nine times. This chain joins TRBV19 and TRBJ1-1; D is unresolved. V lost 4 bases and J lost 0, with 9 bases in between. The CDR3 runs to 14 residues. CDR1 and CDR2 (germline): LNHDA, SQIVND (reference sequence). The CDR3 bases are TGTGCCAGTAGTAGAGGTCTGGTGAACACTGAAGCTTTCTTT. Protein product: CASSRGLVNTEAFF.

This clone was counted a few times. The chain joins TRBV10-1 to TRBJ1-5; no firm D call. This CDR3 region has 15 residues. Germline V gene sequence: CDR1 WNHNN, CDR2 SYGVQD (reference sequence). The ends were cut back, 11 bases at V and 4 bases at J, with 21 bases in the middle. The CDR3 region has the DNA TGCGCCGTCCCAAGGCACAGCTTCTATAATCAGCCCCAGCATTTT. Translating it yields CAVPRHSFYNQPQHF.

The chain has TRBV11-2 and TRBJ1-2; maybe TRBD1 (5 bases). The CDR3 consists of 15 residues. Germline V gene data show CDR1 as SGHAT and CDR2 as FQNNGV. The V gene lost 2 bases and the J gene lost 5 bases, with 15 bases spanning the gap. CDR3 bases: TGTGCCAGCAGCTTAACACCGGGGGTTGGATATGGCTACACCTTC. This gives the protein CASSLTPGVGYGYTF.

This chain joins TRBV7-2 and TRBJ2-7; 8 nucleotides match TRBD1. Germline V CDR1 and CDR2: SGHTA, FQGNSA. The CDR3 has 16 amino acids. With V trimmed by 4 bases and J by 2 bases, 10 bases remained unmatched. In DNA, the CDR3 is TGTGCCAGCAGCTCAATTGACAGGGGAAAAACCTACGAGCAGTACTTC. Translation gives CASSSIDRGKTYEQYF.